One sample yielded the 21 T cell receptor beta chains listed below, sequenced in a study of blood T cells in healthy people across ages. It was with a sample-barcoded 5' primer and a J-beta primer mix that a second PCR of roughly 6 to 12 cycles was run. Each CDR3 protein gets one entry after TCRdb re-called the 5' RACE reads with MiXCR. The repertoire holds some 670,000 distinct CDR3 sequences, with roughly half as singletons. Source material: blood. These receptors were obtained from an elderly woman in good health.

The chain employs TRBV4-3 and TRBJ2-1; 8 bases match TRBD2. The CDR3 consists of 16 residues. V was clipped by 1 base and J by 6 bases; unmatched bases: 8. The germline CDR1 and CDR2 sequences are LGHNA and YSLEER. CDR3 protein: CASSQGPSGGLNEQFF. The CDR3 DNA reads TGCGCCAGCAGCCAAGGGCCCAGCGGGGGACTCAATGAGCAGTTCTTC.

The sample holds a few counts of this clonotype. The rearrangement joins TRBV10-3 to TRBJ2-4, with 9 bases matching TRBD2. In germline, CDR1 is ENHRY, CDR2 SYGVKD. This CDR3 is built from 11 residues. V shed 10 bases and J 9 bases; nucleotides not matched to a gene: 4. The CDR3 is CASGGGGIQYF. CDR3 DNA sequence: TGTGCCAGCGGCGGGGGGGGCATTCAGTACTTC.

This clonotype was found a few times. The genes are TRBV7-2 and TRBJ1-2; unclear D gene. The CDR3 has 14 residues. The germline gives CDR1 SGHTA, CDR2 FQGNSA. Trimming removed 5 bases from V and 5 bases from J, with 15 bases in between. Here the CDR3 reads CASSPAAGQYGYTF. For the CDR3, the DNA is TGTGCCAGCAGCCCGGCGGCAGGCCAATATGGCTACACCTTC.

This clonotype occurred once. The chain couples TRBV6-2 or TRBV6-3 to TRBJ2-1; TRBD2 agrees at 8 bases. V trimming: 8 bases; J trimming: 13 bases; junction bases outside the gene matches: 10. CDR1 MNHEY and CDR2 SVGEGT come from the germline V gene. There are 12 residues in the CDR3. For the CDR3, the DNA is TGTGCCAGCCGTCCCACGGGGGGGCCTCAGTTCTTC. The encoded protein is CASRPTGGPQFF.

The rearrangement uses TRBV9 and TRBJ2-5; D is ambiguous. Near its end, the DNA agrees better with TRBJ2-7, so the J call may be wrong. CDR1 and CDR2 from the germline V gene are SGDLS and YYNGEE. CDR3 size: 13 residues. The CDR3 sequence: CASSVVLRYEQYF. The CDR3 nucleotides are TGTGCCAGCAGCGTAGTGCTCCGCTACGAGCAGTACTTC.

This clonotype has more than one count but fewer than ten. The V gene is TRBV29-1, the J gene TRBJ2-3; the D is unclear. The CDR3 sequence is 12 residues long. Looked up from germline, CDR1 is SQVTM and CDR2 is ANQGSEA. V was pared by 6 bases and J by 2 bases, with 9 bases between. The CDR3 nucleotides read TGCAGCGTACCGTCTGTCACAGATACGCAGTATTTT. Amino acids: CSVPSVTDTQYF.

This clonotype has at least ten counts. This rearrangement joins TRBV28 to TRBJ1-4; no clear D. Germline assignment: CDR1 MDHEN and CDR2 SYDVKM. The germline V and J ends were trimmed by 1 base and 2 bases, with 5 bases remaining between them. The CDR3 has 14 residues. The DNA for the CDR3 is TGTGCCAGCAGTTTATCGTTTACTAATGAAAAACTGTTTTTT. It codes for CASSLSFTNEKLFF.

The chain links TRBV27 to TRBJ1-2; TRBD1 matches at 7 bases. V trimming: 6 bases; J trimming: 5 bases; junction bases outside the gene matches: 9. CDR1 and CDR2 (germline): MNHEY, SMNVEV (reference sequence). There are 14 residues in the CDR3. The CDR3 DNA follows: TGTGCCAGCAGCCTGTCCCGGGACAGTTATGGCTACACCTTC. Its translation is CASSLSRDSYGYTF.

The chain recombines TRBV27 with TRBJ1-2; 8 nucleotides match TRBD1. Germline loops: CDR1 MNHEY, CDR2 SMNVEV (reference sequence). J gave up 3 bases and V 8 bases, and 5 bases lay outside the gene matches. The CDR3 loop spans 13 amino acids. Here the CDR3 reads CASGGTGYYGYTF. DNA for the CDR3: TGTGCCAGCGGGGGGACAGGTTACTATGGCTACACCTTC.

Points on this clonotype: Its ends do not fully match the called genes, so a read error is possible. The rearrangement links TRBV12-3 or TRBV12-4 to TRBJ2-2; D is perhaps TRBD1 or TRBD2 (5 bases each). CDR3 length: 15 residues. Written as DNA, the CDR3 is TGTGCCAGCAGCTGGGGGATAACCCTATCCGGGGAGCCGTTTTTT. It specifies CASSWGITLSGEPFF.

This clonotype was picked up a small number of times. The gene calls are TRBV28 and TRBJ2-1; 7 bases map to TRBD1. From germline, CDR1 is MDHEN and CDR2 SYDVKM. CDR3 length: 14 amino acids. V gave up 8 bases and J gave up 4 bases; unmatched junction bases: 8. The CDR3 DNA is TGTGCCAGCGTTCCGGGACAGCCTTACAATGAGCAGTTCTTC. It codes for CASVPGQPYNEQFF. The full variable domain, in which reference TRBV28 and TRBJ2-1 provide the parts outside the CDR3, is DVKVTQSSRYLVKRTGEKVFLECVQDMDHENMFWYRQDPGLGLRLIYFSYDVKMKEKGDIPEGYSVSREKKERFSLILESASTNQTSMYLCASVPGQPYNEQFFGPGTRLTVL.

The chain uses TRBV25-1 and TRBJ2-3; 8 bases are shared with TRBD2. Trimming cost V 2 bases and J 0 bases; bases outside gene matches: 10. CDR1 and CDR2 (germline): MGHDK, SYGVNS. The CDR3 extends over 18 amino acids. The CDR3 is CASSEALRGGESTDTQYF. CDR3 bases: TGTGCCAGCAGTGAAGCCCTTCGGGGGGGCGAGAGCACAGATACGCAGTATTTT.

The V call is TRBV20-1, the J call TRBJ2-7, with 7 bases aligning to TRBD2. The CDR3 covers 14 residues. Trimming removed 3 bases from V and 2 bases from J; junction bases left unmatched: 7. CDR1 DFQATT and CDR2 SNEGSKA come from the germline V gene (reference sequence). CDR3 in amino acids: CSARGSGGPYEQYF. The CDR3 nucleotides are TGCAGTGCTAGGGGGTCGGGGGGACCCTACGAGCAGTACTTC.

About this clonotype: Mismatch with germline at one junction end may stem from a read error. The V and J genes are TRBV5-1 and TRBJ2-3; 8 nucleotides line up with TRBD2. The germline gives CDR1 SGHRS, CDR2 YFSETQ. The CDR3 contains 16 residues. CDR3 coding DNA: TGCGCCGGCAGCTTGGCAACTAGCGGAGTCGTGGATACGCAGTATTTT. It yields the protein CAGSLATSGVVDTQYF.

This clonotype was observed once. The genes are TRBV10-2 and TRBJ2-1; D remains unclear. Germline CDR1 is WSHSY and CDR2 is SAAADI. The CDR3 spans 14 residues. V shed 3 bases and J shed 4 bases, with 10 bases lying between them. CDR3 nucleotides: TGCGCCAGCAGTGACCCCCCGCAATACAATGAGCAGTTCTTC. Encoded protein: CASSDPPQYNEQFF.

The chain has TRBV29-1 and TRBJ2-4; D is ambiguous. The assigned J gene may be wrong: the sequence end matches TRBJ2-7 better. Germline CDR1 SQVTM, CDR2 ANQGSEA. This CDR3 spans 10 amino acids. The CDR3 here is CSGIGDEQYF. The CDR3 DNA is TGCAGCGGTATAGGCGACGAGCAGTACTTC.

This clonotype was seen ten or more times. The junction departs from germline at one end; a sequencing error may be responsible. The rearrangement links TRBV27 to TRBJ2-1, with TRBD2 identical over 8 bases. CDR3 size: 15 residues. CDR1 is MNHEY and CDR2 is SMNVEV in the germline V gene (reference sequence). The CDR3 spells CASSLLGTSYNEQFF. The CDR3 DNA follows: TGTGCCAGCAGCTTATTGGGGACTAGCTACAATGAGCAGTTCTTC.

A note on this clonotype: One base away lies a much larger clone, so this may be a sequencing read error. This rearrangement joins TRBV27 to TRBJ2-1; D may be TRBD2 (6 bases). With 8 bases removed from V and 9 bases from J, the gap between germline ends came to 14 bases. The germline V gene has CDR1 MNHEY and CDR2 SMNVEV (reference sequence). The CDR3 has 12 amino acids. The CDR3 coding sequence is TGTGCCAGCTGGAGGGAGGCCAGTGAGCAGTTCTTC. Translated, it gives CASWREASEQFF.

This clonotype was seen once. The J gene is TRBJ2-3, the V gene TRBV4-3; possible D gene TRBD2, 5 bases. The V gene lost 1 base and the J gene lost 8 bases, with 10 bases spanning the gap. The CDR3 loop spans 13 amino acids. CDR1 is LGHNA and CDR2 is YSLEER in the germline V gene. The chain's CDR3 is CASSQVLVGTQYF. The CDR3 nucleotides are TGCGCCAGCAGCCAAGTACTAGTCGGTACGCAGTATTTT.

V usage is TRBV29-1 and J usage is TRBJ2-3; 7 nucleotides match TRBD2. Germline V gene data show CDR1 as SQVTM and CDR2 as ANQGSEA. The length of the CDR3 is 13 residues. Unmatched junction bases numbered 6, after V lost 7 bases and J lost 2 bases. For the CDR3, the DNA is TGCAGCGGGCTGGGGGGGTTCACAGATACGCAGTATTTT. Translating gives CSGLGGFTDTQYF.

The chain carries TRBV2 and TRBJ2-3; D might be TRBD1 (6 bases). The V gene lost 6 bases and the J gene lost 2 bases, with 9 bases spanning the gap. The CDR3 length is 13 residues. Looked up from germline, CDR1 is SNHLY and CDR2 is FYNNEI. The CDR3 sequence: CASRQGYTDTQYF. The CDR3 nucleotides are TGTGCCAGCAGACAGGGATACACAGATACGCAGTATTTT.